This T cell receptor beta chain came from a study of blood T cell repertoires in COVID-19. Across the whole study: Collection of acute and convalescent COVID-19 samples took place in the United States, Italy and Spain. From T cells, B-cell-depleted T cells, or PBMCs came the material, which was cDNA or gDNA.

Per the study methods: Using reference gene primer amplification, nucleated cell counts were estimated. This table comes from immunoSEQ multiplex PCR, and its TCRdb copy is limited to in-frame clones, with some not included. V and J calls plus clone size are reproduced from that table; the DNA served to infer D and trimming. The sample lists 250,000 to 300,000 clones, around 90% occurring once. The receptor's source is a woman between 50 and 59 years old who had recovered from COVID-19. Sequencing used peripheral blood.

The CDR3 sequence: CASSSPPTGRTGELFF. In DNA, the CDR3 is TGTGCCAGCAGCTCCCCCCCCACAGGGCGGACCGGGGAGCTGTTTTTT. The chain is built from TRBV9 and TRBJ2-2; TRBD1 is a possible D gene (6 bases). Germline V gene lookup returns CDR1 SGDLS and CDR2 YYNGEE. The CDR3 length is 16 residues. With 4 bases removed from V and 5 bases from J, the gap between germline ends came to 18 bases.